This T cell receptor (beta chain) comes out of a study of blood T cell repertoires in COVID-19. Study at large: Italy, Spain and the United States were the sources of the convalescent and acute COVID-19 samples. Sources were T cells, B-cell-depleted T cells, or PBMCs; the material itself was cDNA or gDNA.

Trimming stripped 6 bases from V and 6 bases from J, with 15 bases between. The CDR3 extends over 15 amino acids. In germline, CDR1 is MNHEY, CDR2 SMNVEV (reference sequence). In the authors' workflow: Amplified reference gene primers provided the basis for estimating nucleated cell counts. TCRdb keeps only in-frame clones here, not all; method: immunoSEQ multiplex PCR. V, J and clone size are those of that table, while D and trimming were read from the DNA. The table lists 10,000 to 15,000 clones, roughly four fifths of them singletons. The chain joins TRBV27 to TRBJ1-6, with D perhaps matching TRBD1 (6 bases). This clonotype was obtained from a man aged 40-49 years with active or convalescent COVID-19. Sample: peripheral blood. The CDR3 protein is CASRGSTGSNSPLHF. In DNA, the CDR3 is TGTGCCAGCAGAGGATCGACAGGTTCTAATTCACCCCTCCACTTT.